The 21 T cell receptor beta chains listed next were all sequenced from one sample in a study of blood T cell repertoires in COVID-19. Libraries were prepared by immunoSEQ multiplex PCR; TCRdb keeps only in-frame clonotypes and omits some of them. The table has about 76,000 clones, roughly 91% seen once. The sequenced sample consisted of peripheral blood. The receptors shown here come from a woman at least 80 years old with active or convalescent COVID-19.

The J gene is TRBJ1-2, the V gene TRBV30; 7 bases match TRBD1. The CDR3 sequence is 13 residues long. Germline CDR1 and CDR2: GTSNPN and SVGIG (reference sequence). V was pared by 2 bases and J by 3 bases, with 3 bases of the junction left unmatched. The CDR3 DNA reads TGTGCCTGGAGTTGGGACAGTGACTATGGCTACACCTTC. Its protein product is CAWSWDSDYGYTF.

The CDR3 loop reads CASSATPNTGELFF. CDR3 bases: TGTGCCAGCAGCGCAACACCGAACACCGGGGAGCTGTTTTTT. V and J are TRBV6-5 and TRBJ2-2; D remains unclear. Between the trimmed V and J ends, which lost 6 bases and 0 bases, there was a span of 8 bases. Germline CDR1 is MNHEY and CDR2 is SVGAGI. The CDR3 contains 14 residues.

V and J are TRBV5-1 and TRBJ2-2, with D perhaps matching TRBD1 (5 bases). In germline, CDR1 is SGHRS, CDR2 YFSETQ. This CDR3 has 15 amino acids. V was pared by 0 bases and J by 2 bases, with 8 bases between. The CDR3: CASSLGQLNTGELFF. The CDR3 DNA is TGCGCCAGCAGCTTGGGACAGCTCAACACCGGGGAGCTGTTTTTT.

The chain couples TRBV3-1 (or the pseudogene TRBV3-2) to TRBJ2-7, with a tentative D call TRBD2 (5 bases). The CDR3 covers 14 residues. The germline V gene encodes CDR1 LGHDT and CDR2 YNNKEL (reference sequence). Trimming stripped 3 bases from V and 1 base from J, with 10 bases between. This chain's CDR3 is CASSHWRASYEQYF. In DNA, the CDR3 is TGTGCCAGCAGCCATTGGCGGGCGTCCTACGAGCAGTACTTC.

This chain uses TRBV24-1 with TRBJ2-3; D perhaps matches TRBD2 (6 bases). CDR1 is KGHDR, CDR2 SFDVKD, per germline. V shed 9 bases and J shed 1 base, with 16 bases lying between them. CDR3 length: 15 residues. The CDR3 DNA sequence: TGTGCCACCGACTCTAGGAGGGGAGGCACAGATACGCAGTATTTT. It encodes CATDSRRGGTDTQYF.

The CDR3 sequence: CASSTPDRETDGNTIYF. The CDR3, as DNA: TGTGCCAGCAGCACTCCCGACAGGGAGACTGATGGAAACACCATATATTTT. V gene TRBV7-9 combines with J gene TRBJ1-3, with 7 nucleotides matching TRBD1. V lost 5 bases and J lost 3; bases outside the gene matches: 13. The CDR3 is made up of 17 amino acids. Germline values: CDR1 SEHNR, CDR2 FQNEAQ (reference sequence).

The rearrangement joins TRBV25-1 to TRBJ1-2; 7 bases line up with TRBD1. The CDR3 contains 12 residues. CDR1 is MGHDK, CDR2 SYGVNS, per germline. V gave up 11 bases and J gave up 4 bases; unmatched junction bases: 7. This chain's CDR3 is CAAQDRSYGYTF. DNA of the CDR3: TGTGCCGCCCAGGACAGGAGCTATGGCTACACCTTC.

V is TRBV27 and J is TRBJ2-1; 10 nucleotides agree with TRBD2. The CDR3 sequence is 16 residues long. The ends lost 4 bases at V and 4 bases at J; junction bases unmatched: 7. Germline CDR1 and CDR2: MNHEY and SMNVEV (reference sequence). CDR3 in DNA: TGTGCCAGCAGTTGGGTAGCGGGGGGACTTTACAATGAGCAGTTCTTC. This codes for CASSWVAGGLYNEQFF.

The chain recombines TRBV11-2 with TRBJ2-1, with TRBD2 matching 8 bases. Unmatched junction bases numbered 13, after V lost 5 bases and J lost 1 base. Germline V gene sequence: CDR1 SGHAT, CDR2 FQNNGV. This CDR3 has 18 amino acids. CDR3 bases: TGTGCCAGCAGCCCCCGGGGGGGCTGGCTTGGGTCCTACAATGAGCAGTTCTTC. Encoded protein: CASSPRGGWLGSYNEQFF. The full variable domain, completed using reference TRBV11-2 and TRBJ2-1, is EAGVAQSPRYKIIEKRQSVAFWCNPISGHATLYWYQQILGQGPKLLIQFQNNGVVDDSQLPKDRFSAERLKGVDSTLKIQPAKLEDSAVYLCASSPRGGWLGSYNEQFFGPGTRLTVL.

This CDR3 reads CASSYRLAGGLNEQFF. In DNA, the CDR3 is TGTGCCAGCAGTTACCGACTAGCGGGGGGGCTCAATGAGCAGTTCTTC. The V gene is TRBV6-5, the J gene TRBJ2-1; the match to TRBD2 covers 14 bases. Germline V gene data show CDR1 as MNHEY and CDR2 as SVGAGI. V lost 2 bases, J lost 6 bases, and 3 bases stayed unmatched. The CDR3 covers 16 residues.

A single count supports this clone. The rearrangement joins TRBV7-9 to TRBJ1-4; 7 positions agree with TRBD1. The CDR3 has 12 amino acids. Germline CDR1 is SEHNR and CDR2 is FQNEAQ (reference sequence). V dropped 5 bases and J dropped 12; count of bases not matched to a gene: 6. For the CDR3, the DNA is TGTGCCAGCAGCCCAGGGACAGAAGAACTGTTTTTT. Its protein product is CASSPGTEELFF.

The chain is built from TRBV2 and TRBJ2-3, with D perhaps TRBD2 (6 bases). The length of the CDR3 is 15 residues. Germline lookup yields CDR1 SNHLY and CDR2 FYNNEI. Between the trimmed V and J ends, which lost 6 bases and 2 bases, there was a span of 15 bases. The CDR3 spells CASRRPSANTDTQYF. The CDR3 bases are TGTGCCAGCAGGAGGCCTAGCGCTAACACAGATACGCAGTATTTT.

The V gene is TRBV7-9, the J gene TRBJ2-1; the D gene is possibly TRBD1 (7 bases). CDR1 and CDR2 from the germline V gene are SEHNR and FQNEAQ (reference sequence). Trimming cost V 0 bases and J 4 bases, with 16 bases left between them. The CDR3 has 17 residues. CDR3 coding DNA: TGTGCCAGCAGCTTAGCGGGAGGACAGGTAGGGTACAATGAGCAGTTCTTC. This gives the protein CASSLAGGQVGYNEQFF.

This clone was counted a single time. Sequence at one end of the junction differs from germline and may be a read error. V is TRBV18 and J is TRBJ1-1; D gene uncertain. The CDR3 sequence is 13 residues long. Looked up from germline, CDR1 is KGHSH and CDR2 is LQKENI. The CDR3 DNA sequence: TGTGCCAGCTCACGAGAGGGAGGGATCCACGGCCACTTT. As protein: CASSREGGIHGHF.

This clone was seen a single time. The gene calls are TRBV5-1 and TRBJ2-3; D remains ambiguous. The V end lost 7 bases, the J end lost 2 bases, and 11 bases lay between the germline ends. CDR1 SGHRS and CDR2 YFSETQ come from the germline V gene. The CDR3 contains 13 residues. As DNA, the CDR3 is TGCGCCAGCGCTCTACCGTCCACAGATACGCAGTATTTT. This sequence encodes CASALPSTDTQYF.

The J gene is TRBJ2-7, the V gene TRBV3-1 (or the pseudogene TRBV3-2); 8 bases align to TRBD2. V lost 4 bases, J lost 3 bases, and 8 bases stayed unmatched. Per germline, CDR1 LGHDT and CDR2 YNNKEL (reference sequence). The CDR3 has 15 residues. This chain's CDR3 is CASSLFGGDNYEQYF. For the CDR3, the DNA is TGTGCCAGCAGCCTTTTCGGGGGGGATAACTACGAGCAGTACTTC.

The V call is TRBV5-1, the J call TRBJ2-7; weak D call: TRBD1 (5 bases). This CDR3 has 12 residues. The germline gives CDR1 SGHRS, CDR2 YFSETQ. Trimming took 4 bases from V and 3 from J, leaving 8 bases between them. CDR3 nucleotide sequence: TGCGCCAGCAGCCTCCAGGGCTACGAGCAGTACTTC. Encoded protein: CASSLQGYEQYF.

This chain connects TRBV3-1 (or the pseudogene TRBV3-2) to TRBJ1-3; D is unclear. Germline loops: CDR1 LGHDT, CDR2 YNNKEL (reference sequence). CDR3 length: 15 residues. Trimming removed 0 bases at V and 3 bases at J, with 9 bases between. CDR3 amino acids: CASSQEAISGNTIYF. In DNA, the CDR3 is TGTGCCAGCAGCCAAGAAGCCATAAGTGGAAACACCATATATTTT.

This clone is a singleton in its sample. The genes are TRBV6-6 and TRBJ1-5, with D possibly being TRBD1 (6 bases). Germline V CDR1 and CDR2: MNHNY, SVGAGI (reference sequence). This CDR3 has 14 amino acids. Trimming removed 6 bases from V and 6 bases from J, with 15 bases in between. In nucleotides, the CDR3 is TGTGCCAGCAGCCCCTCGGGGGGCACTCAGCCCCAGCATTTT. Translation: CASSPSGGTQPQHF.

CDR3 protein: CASSQVAGNYGYTF. The CDR3 DNA reads TGCGCCAGCAGCCAAGTAGCGGGGAACTATGGCTACACCTTC. The chain has TRBV4-3 and TRBJ1-2; D is uncertain. Germline V gene sequence: CDR1 LGHNA, CDR2 YSLEER. This CDR3 has 14 residues. Trimming took off 1 base at V and 2 bases at J, with 8 bases between the two ends.

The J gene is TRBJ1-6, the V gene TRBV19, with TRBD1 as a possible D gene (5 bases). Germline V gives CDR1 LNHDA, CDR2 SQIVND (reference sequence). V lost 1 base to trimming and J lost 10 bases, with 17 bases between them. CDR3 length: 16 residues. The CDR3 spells CASSIAQTQVGSPLHF. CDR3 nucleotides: TGTGCCAGTAGTATAGCCCAGACACAGGTCGGCTCACCCCTCCACTTT.